A selection of T cell receptor beta chains follows, all from one sample in a study of blood T cell repertoires in COVID-19. Profiled with immunoSEQ multiplex PCR; TCRdb holds only in-frame clones, not every one. The sample shows approximately 150,000 clones, 65% to 90% of them seen only once. Sequenced: peripheral blood. The receptors shown here come from a human donor in a cohort sampled during active COVID-19. Both conserved end residues are part of each CDR3. Each record gives: V gene, D gene, clone size, J gene, CDR3 protein, CDR3 DNA. D genes are given only for firm matches. The listing skips clone size in some rows; elsewhere it reads once, few, many or a size class.

V: TRBV5-1
D: -
size: -
J: TRBJ2-1
CDR3: CASSFRRRENEQFF
DNA: TGCGCCAGCAGCTTCCGGAGGCGCGAGAATGAGCAGTTCTTC

V: TRBV6-5
D: TRBD1
size: -
J: TRBJ1-1
CDR3: CASRFRGRTEAFF
DNA: TGTGCCAGCAGGTTCAGGGGGCGGACTGAAGCTTTCTTT

V: TRBV7-9
D: TRBD1
size: -
J: TRBJ2-3
CDR3: CASSLHRGDEDTQYF
DNA: TGTGCCAGCAGCTTACACAGGGGGGATGAAGATACGCAGTATTTT

V: TRBV6-5
D: TRBD2
size: -
J: TRBJ2-7
CDR3: CASSYGTSYEQYF
DNA: TGTGCCAGCAGTTACGGGACTAGCTACGAGCAGTACTTC

V: TRBV4-1
D: TRBD2
size: -
J: TRBJ2-7
CDR3: CASSHLTSGSPYEQYF
DNA: TGCGCCAGCAGCCACCTGACTAGCGGGAGCCCCTACGAGCAGTACTTC

V: TRBV16
D: TRBD1
size: -
J: TRBJ2-3
CDR3: CASSQRTGSTDTQYF
DNA: TGTGCCAGCAGCCAACGGACAGGGAGCACAGATACGCAGTATTTT

V: TRBV28
D: TRBD2
size: -
J: TRBJ2-7
CDR3: CASSLYPSGRGPGQYF
DNA: TGTGCCAGCAGTTTATATCCTAGCGGGAGGGGGCCGGGGCAGTACTTC

V: TRBV5-1
D: TRBD1
size: once
J: TRBJ2-7
CDR3: CASSWGQGAYEQYF
DNA: TGCGCCAGCAGCTGGGGACAGGGGGCCTACGAGCAGTACTTC

V: TRBV5-4
D: -
size: -
J: TRBJ2-7
CDR3: CASSFPDSEQYF
DNA: TGTGCCAGCAGCTTCCCTGACTCCGAGCAGTACTTC

V: TRBV25-1
D: -
size: -
J: TRBJ2-7
CDR3: CASSAGNRPIYEQYF
DNA: TGTGCCAGCAGTGCAGGGAACAGACCAATCTACGAGCAGTACTTC

V: TRBV9
D: -
size: -
J: TRBJ1-5
CDR3: CASSAEGNGDQPQHF
DNA: TGTGCCAGCAGCGCGGAGGGCAATGGGGATCAGCCCCAGCATTTT

V: TRBV18
D: TRBD1
size: few
J: TRBJ1-6
CDR3: CASSPTGEAPLHF
DNA: TGTGCCAGCTCACCTACAGGGGAGGCACCCCTCCACTTT

V: TRBV5-1
D: -
size: once
J: TRBJ1-1
CDR3: CASSLGGHRNTEAFF
DNA: TGCGCCAGCAGCTTGGGGGGACACAGGAACACTGAAGCTTTCTTT

V: TRBV4-3
D: TRBD1
size: -
J: TRBJ2-7
CDR3: CASSPHDRVREQYF
DNA: TGCGCCAGCAGCCCCCATGACAGGGTGAGGGAGCAGTACTTC

V: TRBV29-1
D: -
size: -
J: TRBJ2-2
CDR3: CSVGRDTNTGELFF
DNA: TGCAGCGTTGGCCGGGACACCAACACCGGGGAGCTGTTTTTT

V: TRBV27
D: TRBD2
size: few
J: TRBJ2-3
CDR3: CASSFGLAIGTDTQYF
DNA: TGTGCCAGCAGTTTCGGACTAGCGATTGGCACAGATACGCAGTATTTT

V: TRBV28
D: TRBD2
size: -
J: TRBJ2-1
CDR3: CASSLTGLAMSSYNEQFF
DNA: TGTGCCAGCAGTTTAACGGGACTAGCAATGAGCTCCTACAATGAGCAGTTCTTC

V: TRBV4-1
D: TRBD2
size: -
J: TRBJ2-5
CDR3: CASSQDRTSGAQETQYF
DNA: TGCGCCAGCAGCCAAGATCGGACTAGCGGGGCTCAAGAGACCCAGTACTTC

V: TRBV7-2
D: TRBD2
size: -
J: TRBJ2-7
CDR3: CASRLAGGSYEQYF
DNA: TGTGCCAGCAGGTTAGCGGGAGGCTCCTACGAGCAGTACTTC

V: TRBV14
D: -
size: -
J: TRBJ2-3
CDR3: CASSQGLGSYTDTQYF
DNA: TGTGCCAGCTCTCAGGGCCTGGGGTCTTACACAGATACGCAGTATTTT

V: TRBV28
D: -
size: -
J: TRBJ1-1
CDR3: CASRGGGAVTEAFF
DNA: TGTGCCAGCAGGGGAGGAGGGGCGGTCACTGAAGCTTTCTTT

V: TRBV6-6
D: -
size: -
J: TRBJ2-7
CDR3: CASGGQNTYEQYF
DNA: TGTGCCAGTGGGGGACAAAATACCTACGAGCAGTACTTC

V: TRBV4-1
D: -
size: -
J: TRBJ2-3
CDR3: CASSQPGGGTDTQYF
DNA: TGCGCCAGCAGCCAACCCGGGGGTGGCACAGATACGCAGTATTTT

V: TRBV7-3
D: TRBD2
size: -
J: TRBJ2-3
CDR3: CASSLTPSGSFTDTQYF
DNA: TGTGCCAGCAGCTTAACTCCGAGCGGGAGCTTCACAGATACGCAGTATTTT

V: TRBV4-1
D: -
size: -
J: TRBJ2-7
CDR3: CASSWPYEQYF
DNA: TGCGCCAGCAGTTGGCCATACGAGCAGTACTTC

V: TRBV7-9
D: TRBD1
size: -
J: TRBJ1-2
CDR3: CASSLGNDRVGYGYTF
DNA: TGTGCCAGCAGCTTAGGTAATGACAGGGTCGGCTATGGCTACACCTTC